These 30 T cell receptor beta chains were sequenced from one sample in a study of T cell changes during pregnancy in multiple sclerosis. The repertoire was sequenced with immunoSEQ multiplex PCR; TCRdb's copy has only in-frame clones and lacks some. The sample contains fewer than 150,000 clones, around 95% of which appear only once. This specimen consisted of peripheral blood, obtained after pregnancy. All receptors derive from a female donor with multiple sclerosis, enrolled in a pregnancy study.

The chain employs TRBV27 and TRBJ2-1; D is possibly TRBD2 (7 bases). Trimming shortened V by 7 bases and J by 1 base, and 11 bases separated the two germline ends. The germline V gene encodes CDR1 MNHEY and CDR2 SMNVEV (reference sequence). The CDR3 is made up of 14 amino acids. The CDR3 sequence is CASIGGVSYNEQFF. The DNA for the CDR3 is TGTGCCAGCATAGGGGGGGTTTCCTACAATGAGCAGTTCTTC.

V gene TRBV11-1 combines with J gene TRBJ2-7, with 8 bases aligning to TRBD1. CDR1 is SGHAT and CDR2 is FQDESV in the germline V gene (reference sequence). The CDR3 covers 15 residues. J was trimmed by 0 bases and V by 3 bases; bases with no gene match: 4. The chain's CDR3 is CASSLGTGASYEQYF. CDR3 coding DNA: TGTGCCAGCAGCTTGGGGACAGGAGCCTCCTACGAGCAGTACTTC.

V gene TRBV28 combines with J gene TRBJ2-7, with 11 bases identical to TRBD2. This CDR3 region has 16 residues. The junction had 7 bases not matched to a gene; V was cut back by 3 bases and J by 3 bases. Germline CDR1 MDHEN, CDR2 SYDVKM. The CDR3 DNA is TGTGCCAGCAGTTTGATCACTAGCGGGAGAATCTACGAGCAGTACTTC. Translation: CASSLITSGRIYEQYF.

V is TRBV5-1 and J is TRBJ2-1, with D maybe TRBD1 (5 bases). The CDR3 totals 15 residues. The germline V gene encodes CDR1 SGHRS and CDR2 YFSETQ. Between the trimmed V and J ends, which lost 0 bases and 3 bases, there was a span of 10 bases. The chain's CDR3 is CASSLEGDHYNEQFF. CDR3 coding DNA: TGCGCCAGCAGCTTGGAAGGGGATCACTACAATGAGCAGTTCTTC.

The chain links TRBV5-8 to TRBJ1-1; D might be TRBD1 (6 bases). This CDR3 comprises 12 residues. In germline, CDR1 is SGHTS, CDR2 YDEGEE. V was shortened by 1 base and J by 13 bases, with 14 bases between the two germline ends. In DNA, the CDR3 is TGTGCCAGCAGCTTGAGAGGGGGTCACGGTTTCTTT. Protein sequence: CASSLRGGHGFF.

The chain couples TRBV19 to TRBJ2-7, with D possibly TRBD1 on 5 matching bases. There are 13 residues in the CDR3. Trimming took 7 bases from V and 1 from J, leaving 11 bases between them. The germline V gene has CDR1 LNHDA and CDR2 SQIVND (reference sequence). The CDR3 region has the DNA TGTGCCAGTAACCAGGGTGGGTCCTACGAGCAGTACTTC. Protein: CASNQGGSYEQYF. The full variable domain, completed using reference TRBV19 and TRBJ2-7, is DGGITQSPKYLFRKEGQNVTLSCEQNLNHDAMYWYRQDPGQGLRLIYYSQIVNDFQKGDIAEGYSVSREKKESFPLTVTSAQKNPTAFYLCASNQGGSYEQYFGPGTRLTVT.

About this clone: Other DNA sequences in this specimen translate into the identical CDR3. V and J are TRBV4-2 and TRBJ2-2; perhaps TRBD1 as D (6 bases). Germline assignment: CDR1 LGHNA and CDR2 YNFKEQ. Trimming pared 0 bases from V and 0 bases from J, leaving 11 bases between. The CDR3 length is 17 residues. CDR3 sequence: CASSQDPRGANTGELFF. CDR3 DNA: TGTGCCAGCAGCCAAGATCCCAGGGGAGCGAACACCGGGGAGCTGTTTTTT.

This chain's CDR3 is CASASGSALGEQYF. As DNA, the CDR3 is TGTGCCAGCGCTAGCGGGAGCGCGCTGGGGGAGCAGTACTTC. The V call is TRBV27, the J call TRBJ2-7, with 10 bases that match TRBD2. Trimming took 8 bases from V and 7 from J; bases not matched to a gene: 11. Germline V gene lookup returns CDR1 MNHEY and CDR2 SMNVEV (reference sequence). This CDR3 comprises 14 residues.

V usage is TRBV27 and J usage is TRBJ2-1, with D tentatively TRBD1 (8 bases). Between the trimmed V and J ends, which lost 3 bases and 7 bases, there was a span of 13 bases. CDR1 is MNHEY, CDR2 SMNVEV, per germline (reference sequence). This CDR3 comprises 14 residues. DNA of the CDR3: TGTGCCAGCAGTTTTACAGGGGGGGCGAATGAGCAGTTCTTC. It yields the protein CASSFTGGANEQFF.

This chain links TRBV28 with TRBJ1-2; TRBD1 agrees at 7 bases. Germline assignment: CDR1 MDHEN and CDR2 SYDVKM. The CDR3 loop spans 15 amino acids. V gave up 4 bases and J gave up 4 bases; unmatched junction bases: 9. CDR3 sequence reads: CASSSLDRDLYGYTF. The CDR3 nucleotides read TGTGCCAGCAGTTCGCTAGACAGGGACCTCTATGGCTACACCTTC.

The chain joins TRBV10-3 to TRBJ2-1; 9 positions match TRBD2. Germline lookup yields CDR1 ENHRY and CDR2 SYGVKD. This CDR3 spans 19 amino acids. Unmatched junction bases numbered 15, after V lost 6 bases and J lost 0 bases. This CDR3 is CAIRAGTSKIAASYNEQFF. CDR3 nucleotide sequence: TGTGCCATCAGAGCCGGGACTAGCAAAATTGCAGCCTCCTACAATGAGCAGTTCTTC.

CDR3: CASSQGHPNEKLFF. CDR3 DNA sequence: TGCGCCAGCAGCCAGGGACACCCTAATGAAAAACTGTTTTTT. V is TRBV5-1 and J is TRBJ1-4, with D possibly matching TRBD1 (6 bases). The ends were cut back, 4 bases at V and 3 bases at J, with 10 bases in the middle. The CDR3 loop spans 14 amino acids. Germline assignment: CDR1 SGHRS and CDR2 YFSETQ.

J is TRBJ2-3 and V is TRBV5-1; a weak D match, TRBD2 (5 bases). The CDR3 is 14 amino acids. Germline V gives CDR1 SGHRS, CDR2 YFSETQ. V was shortened by 0 bases and J by 7 bases, with 12 bases between the two germline ends. CDR3 residues: CASSLEASPNTQYF. CDR3 bases: TGCGCCAGCAGCTTGGAGGCTAGCCCGAATACGCAGTATTTT.

The gene calls are TRBV2 and TRBJ2-3, with a tentative D call TRBD2 (5 bases). Germline V gives CDR1 SNHLY, CDR2 FYNNEI. V was trimmed by 5 bases and J by 5 bases, leaving 14 bases between them. CDR3 length: 14 amino acids. The CDR3 here is CASSPQRVGDTQYF. DNA for the CDR3: TGTGCCAGCAGTCCCCAGAGGGTGGGAGATACGCAGTATTTT. The full variable domain, its missing parts supplied by reference TRBV2 and TRBJ2-3, is EPEVTQTPSHQVTQMGQEVILRCVPISNHLYFYWYRQILGQKVEFLVSFYNNEISEKSEIFDDQFSVERPDGSNFTLKIRSTKLEDSAMYFCASSPQRVGDTQYFGPGTRLTVL.

This chain uses TRBV5-8 with TRBJ2-1, with no clear D. The germline V gene encodes CDR1 SGHTS and CDR2 YDEGEE. V shed 0 bases and J shed 4 bases, with 11 bases lying between them. The CDR3 runs 15 residues. CDR3 DNA: TGTGCCAGCAGCTTGGTGTCGTCGAGATACAATGAGCAGTTCTTC. This gives the protein CASSLVSSRYNEQFF.

This sequence joins TRBV9 and TRBJ2-3; 10 bases align to TRBD2. The germline gives CDR1 SGDLS, CDR2 YYNGEE. V trimming: 3 bases; J trimming: 5 bases; junction bases outside the gene matches: 3. The CDR3 extends over 14 amino acids. The CDR3 DNA is TGTGCCAGCAGCGGTAGCGGGAGGCAAGATACGCAGTATTTT. As protein: CASSGSGRQDTQYF. Based on the CDR3 plus reference TRBV9 and TRBJ2-3, the full variable domain is DSGVTQTPKHLITATGQRVTLRCSPRSGDLSVYWYQQSLDQGLQFLIQYYNGEERAKGNILERFSAQQFPDLHSELNLSSLELGDSALYFCASSGSGRQDTQYFGPGTRLTVL.

The rearrangement uses TRBV6-1 and TRBJ2-7; TRBD1 is a possible D gene (5 bases). V was cut by 6 bases and J by 6 bases, with 9 bases left in between. The CDR3 extends over 11 amino acids. Germline CDR1 and CDR2: MNHNS and SASEGT. DNA for the CDR3: TGTGCCAGCAGCCAAGGGGTCGAGCAGTACTTC. Translating it yields CASSQGVEQYF.

The chain employs TRBV6-5 and TRBJ2-1; 7 bases line up with TRBD2. From germline, CDR1 is MNHEY and CDR2 SVGAGI. CDR3 length equals 13 residues. Losses at the gene ends were 6 bases for V and 6 bases for J; bases not matched to a gene: 5. The DNA of the CDR3 is TGTGCCAGCAGGTCGGGGGGTGGCAATGAGCAGTTCTTC. Translating gives CASRSGGGNEQFF.

The chain combines TRBV29-1 with TRBJ2-4, with TRBD2 matching over 7 bases. Germline values: CDR1 SQVTM, CDR2 ANQGSEA. Trimming cost V 1 base and J 3 bases; bases outside gene matches: 6. The CDR3 covers 15 residues. The CDR3, as DNA: TGCAGCGTTGAAGGTGGGGGGGTTGGCAAAAACATTCAGTACTTC. Protein product: CSVEGGGVGKNIQYF.

The chain couples TRBV28 to TRBJ2-5, with D possibly matching TRBD1 (6 bases). The CDR3 extends over 14 amino acids. In germline, CDR1 is MDHEN, CDR2 SYDVKM. Between the trimmed V and J ends, which lost 6 bases and 4 bases, there was a span of 15 bases. CDR3 sequence: CASSYRSGVETQYF. CDR3 bases: TGTGCCAGCAGCTACCGTTCAGGGGTAGAGACCCAGTACTTC.

The J gene is TRBJ1-2, the V gene TRBV2, with a possible D match to TRBD1 (5 bases). Germline CDR1 reads SNHLY; CDR2 reads FYNNEI. The ends were cut back, 3 bases at V and 2 bases at J, with 25 bases in the middle. The CDR3 is made up of 19 amino acids. The CDR3 coding sequence is TGTGCCAGCAGTGAGGAAGAAGGAACAGGAGCCCTGAAGAACTATGGCTACACCTTC. It codes for CASSEEEGTGALKNYGYTF. The whole variable domain, filled in from reference TRBV2 and TRBJ1-2, reads EPEVTQTPSHQVTQMGQEVILRCVPISNHLYFYWYRQILGQKVEFLVSFYNNEISEKSEIFDDQFSVERPDGSNFTLKIRSTKLEDSAMYFCASSEEEGTGALKNYGYTFGSGTRLTVV.

This clone was seen once. The chain links TRBV28 to TRBJ2-1; 7 bases match TRBD2. Germline V gene lookup returns CDR1 MDHEN and CDR2 SYDVKM. The V and J ends lost 7 bases and 5 bases, in that order; junction bases with no gene match: 5. The CDR3 covers 13 residues. CDR3 region: CASTWGLNNEQFF. CDR3 DNA: TGTGCCAGCACCTGGGGACTAAACAATGAGCAGTTCTTC.

The chain employs TRBV5-1 and TRBJ2-1, with TRBD2 matching over 9 bases. The length of the CDR3 is 16 residues. Germline CDR1 and CDR2: SGHRS and YFSETQ. V gave up 5 bases and J gave up 4 bases; unmatched junction bases: 10. CDR3 in DNA: TGCGCCAGCAGGGTCGGGGCTAGCGGGATTTACAATGAGCAGTTCTTC. Amino acid sequence: CASRVGASGIYNEQFF.

The chain couples TRBV29-1 to TRBJ2-3; TRBD2 might be the D (6 bases). Germline V CDR1 and CDR2: SQVTM, ANQGSEA. The V end lost 4 bases, the J end lost 3 bases, and 20 bases lay between the germline ends. This CDR3 contains 16 residues. The CDR3 protein is CSVGNTRLDGTDTQYF. In DNA, the CDR3 is TGCAGCGTTGGAAATACCCGACTAGACGGTACAGATACGCAGTATTTT.

The CDR3 DNA reads as TGTGCCAGCAGCCCCGGGGGGGTTGAAGAGACCCAGTACTTC. Translated: CASSPGGVEETQYF. The chain couples TRBV5-4 to TRBJ2-5; TRBD2 matches 8 bases. The CDR3 covers 14 residues. Germline V gene sequence: CDR1 SGHNT, CDR2 YYREEE (reference sequence). V was pared by 4 bases and J by 3 bases, with 5 bases of the junction left unmatched. The full variable domain, its missing parts supplied by reference TRBV5-4 and TRBJ2-5, is ETGVTQSPTHLIKTRGQQVTLRCSSQSGHNTVSWYQQALGQGPQFIFQYYREEENGRGNFPPRFSGLQFPNYSSELNVNALELDDSALYLCASSPGGVEETQYFGPGTRLLVL.

V is TRBV19 and J is TRBJ2-1; TRBD2 aligns across 11 bases. The CDR3 loop spans 17 amino acids. Germline loops: CDR1 LNHDA, CDR2 SQIVND (reference sequence). V was pared by 3 bases and J by 0 bases, with 4 bases of the junction left unmatched. The CDR3 here is CASSILTSGSSYNEQFF. CDR3 DNA: TGTGCCAGTAGTATCCTCACTAGCGGGAGCTCCTACAATGAGCAGTTCTTC.

The genes are TRBV13 and TRBJ2-5, with D maybe TRBD2 (5 bases). The V gene's germline CDR1 is PRHDT and CDR2 FYEKMQ (reference sequence). CDR3 length equals 15 residues. Trimming took 2 bases from V and 5 from J, leaving 15 bases between them. This CDR3 is CASSLRTGSAETQYF. In nucleotides, the CDR3 is TGTGCCAGCAGCTTAAGGACGGGGTCCGCCGAGACCCAGTACTTC.

In this sample, this clone turned up a few times. This rearrangement joins TRBV6-5 to TRBJ1-2; maybe TRBD1 (5 bases). This CDR3 has 15 residues. Germline loops: CDR1 MNHEY, CDR2 SVGAGI. V lost 4 bases and J lost 6, with 18 bases in between. CDR3 nucleotide sequence: TGTGCCAGCAGTTCATCCCAAAACCGGGGGAATGGCTACACCTTC. Translation gives CASSSSQNRGNGYTF.

The chain recombines TRBV5-6 with TRBJ2-5; 8 bases agree with TRBD1. V was pared by 4 bases and J by 4 bases, with 6 bases of the junction left unmatched. CDR1 is SGHDT and CDR2 is YYEEEE in the germline V gene. The CDR3 runs 14 residues. The CDR3 sequence is CASSPPGQGETQYF. The CDR3 coding sequence is TGTGCCAGCAGCCCACCCGGACAGGGAGAGACCCAGTACTTC. Full variable domain (remainder filled in from reference TRBV5-6 and TRBJ2-5): DAGVTQSPTHLIKTRGQQVTLRCSPKSGHDTVSWYQQALGQGPQFIFQYYEEEERQRGNFPDRFSGHQFPNYSSELNVNALLLGDSALYLCASSPPGQGETQYFGPGTRLLVL.

The chain recombines TRBV28 with TRBJ1-4; 7 nucleotides agree with TRBD1. Germline assignment: CDR1 MDHEN and CDR2 SYDVKM. CDR3 length equals 16 residues. Trimming at V came to 3 bases and at J to 3 bases, leaving 7 bases not matched to a gene. The CDR3 sequence: CASSLSDRASNEKLFF. The CDR3, as DNA: TGTGCCAGCAGTTTGTCAGACAGGGCGTCTAATGAAAAACTGTTTTTT.